Listed below are T cell receptor beta chains from one sample, sequenced in a study of OX40 agonist ivuxolimab in advanced cancers. Here immunoSEQ multiplex PCR was the method, and the copy in TCRdb shows in-frame clones only, minus some. The sample carries approximately 80,000 clones, around 94% recorded once. The material sequenced was CD4+ or CD8+ T cells sorted from blood, taken in a trial of the OX40 agonist ivuxolimab. These receptor sequences come from an adult with an advanced solid tumor such as melanoma, head and neck, liver or kidney cancer. The CDR3 runs from the conserved cysteine through the conserved F or W. Each record gives: J gene, V gene, clone size, CDR3 protein. The size field is filled for only some rows; it gives once, few, many or a size class.

>TRBJ1-2|TRBV7-8|once
CASSLDSRRYTF
>TRBJ2-5|TRBV4-1|.
CASSHTSLGQETQYF
>TRBJ2-2|TRBV7-3|.
CASSPDRNTGELFF
>TRBJ2-3|TRBV28|once
CASSSPPWRETTDTQYF
>TRBJ2-1|TRBV5-4|.
CASSIGQVDEQFF
>TRBJ1-6|TRBV6-1|once
CASTPTGSPLHF
>TRBJ1-2|TRBV19|.
CASSIDSGTAHGYTF
>TRBJ2-7|TRBV19|.
CASSVYGTVYEQYF
>TRBJ1-1|TRBV5-4|.
CASSYGNTEAFF
>TRBJ2-7|TRBV27|.
CASSLGPLAEQYF
>TRBJ1-2|TRBV7-9|.
CASRQQGTPLSSSYTF
>TRBJ1-2|TRBV5-6|.
CASSWGTGTSYTF
>.|TRBV6-1|.
CASSDPGLAYEQYF
>TRBJ1-3|TRBV19|.
CASSSRMSGNTIYF
>TRBJ2-1|TRBV28|.
CASRLGTGSYNEQFF
>TRBJ2-2|TRBV6-5|.
CARLPGRRGGELFF
>TRBJ1-6|TRBV6-1|.
CASSVGGSPLHF
>TRBJ2-1|TRBV4-1|.
CASSQDPREQFF
>TRBJ2-3|TRBV2|once
CASSDNLAGATTNTQYF
>TRBJ2-2|TRBV9|.
CASSVASGELFF
>TRBJ1-1|TRBV5-4|.
CASSLGTGPIIEAFF
>TRBJ2-7|TRBV11-2|.
CASSSPREGYEQYF
>TRBJ2-1|TRBV7-9|.
CASSLELAGIYNEQFF
>TRBJ2-3|TRBV7-9|.
CASSSAEIAGSHPWGTQYF
>TRBJ2-2|TRBV28|.
CASSIGLVGGELFF
>TRBJ1-3|TRBV11-1|.
CASSSALDSGNTIYF
>TRBJ1-2|TRBV2|.
CASSEGTKGTTF
>TRBJ1-1|TRBV7-6|.
CASSSGQGNTEAFF
>TRBJ2-1|TRBV7-3|.
CASSFLAVDEQFF
>TRBJ1-1|TRBV19|.
CASSNPTGIEAFF
>TRBJ2-3|TRBV13|.
CASSLVADTQYF